A selection of T cell receptor beta chains follows, all from one sample in a study of blood T cells in healthy people across ages. Each CDR3 protein gets one entry after TCRdb re-called the 5' RACE reads with MiXCR. Of 600,000 to 800,000 distinct CDR3 sequences listed, under 65% are singletons. The sample consisted of blood. The receptors stem from a woman of 80 years or more in good health. The CDR3 runs from the conserved cysteine through the conserved F or W. Each record gives: J gene, V gene, D gene, clone size, CDR3 DNA, CDR3 protein. A D gene is named only where the DNA matches it firmly. Only part of the rows carry a size: once, few, many, or a class if the clone is expanded.

j_gene: TRBJ1-1; v_gene: TRBV5-1; d_gene: .; abundance: .; CDR3nt: TGCGCCAGCAGCCGCCGGGACGGAGGCACTGAAGCTTTCTTT; CDR3aa: CASSRRDGGTEAFF
j_gene: TRBJ1-2; v_gene: TRBV29-1; d_gene: .; abundance: .; CDR3nt: TGCAGCGTTGATGAGGGTATCCGATATGGCTACACCTTC; CDR3aa: CSVDEGIRYGYTF
j_gene: TRBJ2-5; v_gene: TRBV2; d_gene: TRBD1; abundance: .; CDR3nt: TGTGCCAGCAGTGGGGAAGCAGGGGGTTTGAATGAGCAGTACTTC; CDR3aa: CASSGEAGGLNEQYF
j_gene: TRBJ1-2; v_gene: TRBV5-1; d_gene: .; abundance: .; CDR3nt: TGCGCCAGCAGCTTTGGTTTCGATGGCTACACCTTC; CDR3aa: CASSFGFDGYTF
j_gene: TRBJ2-2; v_gene: TRBV9; d_gene: .; abundance: .; CDR3nt: TGTGCCAGCAGACAGGGCGGGTCTTCTATCGGGGAGCTGTTTTTT; CDR3aa: CASRQGGSSIGELFF
j_gene: TRBJ1-2; v_gene: TRBV29-1; d_gene: TRBD1; abundance: .; CDR3nt: TGCAGCGTTCCACAGGGGGCAGGTGGCTACACCTTC; CDR3aa: CSVPQGAGGYTF
j_gene: TRBJ1-1; v_gene: TRBV2; d_gene: .; abundance: many; CDR3nt: TGTGCCAGCAGTACGGGGATGAACACTGAAGCTTTCTTT; CDR3aa: CASSTGMNTEAFF
j_gene: TRBJ2-7; v_gene: TRBV12-3/TRBV12-4; d_gene: TRBD1; abundance: .; CDR3nt: TGTGCCAGCAGTCCCCGGGACAGGCTTCTTTACAATGAGCAGTACTTC; CDR3aa: CASSPRDRLLYNEQYF
j_gene: TRBJ2-7; v_gene: TRBV7-2; d_gene: .; abundance: many; CDR3nt: TGTGCCAGCAGCTTAGGGCAACAGGGTAGTGGGTACGAGCAGTACTTC; CDR3aa: CASSLGQQGSGYEQYF
j_gene: TRBJ1-2; v_gene: TRBV20-1; d_gene: .; abundance: .; CDR3nt: TGCAGTGCTAGCCCCTCGAGGTCCTATGGCTACACCTTC; CDR3aa: CSASPSRSYGYTF
j_gene: TRBJ1-2; v_gene: TRBV27; d_gene: .; abundance: .; CDR3nt: TGTGCCAGCAGTTGGGGCAGGGGCCCTCTTGGCTACACCTTC; CDR3aa: CASSWGRGPLGYTF
j_gene: TRBJ1-1; v_gene: TRBV10-3; d_gene: .; abundance: few; CDR3nt: TGTGCCATCAGCCAACCCCCGACCACTGAAGCTTTCTTT; CDR3aa: CAISQPPTTEAFF
j_gene: TRBJ1-3; v_gene: TRBV10-3; d_gene: .; abundance: .; CDR3nt: TGTGCCATCAGTGAGTCGACACCCCGGAACACCATATATTTT; CDR3aa: CAISESTPRNTIYF
j_gene: TRBJ2-5; v_gene: TRBV7-9; d_gene: TRBD2; abundance: many; CDR3nt: TGTGCCAGCAGCATACCAAGACGAGGGACTAGGTTTAGCGAGACCCAGTACTTC; CDR3aa: CASSIPRRGTRFSETQYF
j_gene: TRBJ2-7; v_gene: TRBV5-1; d_gene: TRBD2; abundance: many; CDR3nt: TGCGCCAGCAGCTCCCTGACTAGCGGGTCCTACGAGCAGTACTTC; CDR3aa: CASSSLTSGSYEQYF
j_gene: TRBJ1-5; v_gene: TRBV12-3/TRBV12-4; d_gene: .; abundance: .; CDR3nt: TGTGCCACGACCGGCTGGGTGACTCAGCCCCAGCATTTT; CDR3aa: CATTGWVTQPQHF
j_gene: TRBJ2-2; v_gene: TRBV6-2/TRBV6-3; d_gene: .; abundance: .; CDR3nt: TGTGCCAGCAGCACCATACAGGCATTGAACACCGGGGAGCTGTTTTTT; CDR3aa: CASSTIQALNTGELFF
j_gene: TRBJ2-3; v_gene: TRBV10-3; d_gene: TRBD2; abundance: many; CDR3nt: TGTGCCATCAGTCTAGCGGGGGGGCCTACAGATACGCAGTATTTT; CDR3aa: CAISLAGGPTDTQYF
j_gene: TRBJ1-1; v_gene: TRBV3-1; d_gene: .; abundance: few; CDR3nt: TGTGCCAGCAGCCAAAAGGGCACTGAAGCTTTCTTT; CDR3aa: CASSQKGTEAFF
j_gene: TRBJ1-1; v_gene: TRBV7-9; d_gene: .; abundance: few; CDR3nt: TGTGCCAGCAGCACCCCGGGGGGGTACACTGAAGCTTTCTTT; CDR3aa: CASSTPGGYTEAFF
j_gene: TRBJ2-7; v_gene: TRBV13; d_gene: .; abundance: .; CDR3nt: TGTGCCAGCAGCTTAAACGGGGCCCTGGACGAGCAGTACTTC; CDR3aa: CASSLNGALDEQYF
j_gene: TRBJ2-7; v_gene: TRBV20-1; d_gene: .; abundance: many; CDR3nt: TGCAGTGCCGAAGGGGGCTCCTACGAGCAGTACTTC; CDR3aa: CSAEGGSYEQYF
j_gene: TRBJ2-1; v_gene: TRBV6-5; d_gene: .; abundance: .; CDR3nt: TGTGCCGGCAGGCAGACCGAAGGAAGACAAGAGACCCAGTTCTTC; CDR3aa: CAGRQTEGRQETQFF
j_gene: TRBJ2-7; v_gene: TRBV30; d_gene: TRBD2; abundance: .; CDR3nt: TGTGCCTGGAGGGGGGGGGAGAGCTCCTACGAGCAGTACTTC; CDR3aa: CAWRGGESSYEQYF
j_gene: TRBJ1-4; v_gene: TRBV25-1; d_gene: .; abundance: few; CDR3nt: TGTGCCAGCAGTGATTGGGACAACCCTGAAAAACTGTTTTTT; CDR3aa: CASSDWDNPEKLFF
j_gene: TRBJ2-7; v_gene: TRBV7-9; d_gene: TRBD1; abundance: few; CDR3nt: TGTGCCAGCAGCTTATGGGACAGGGAGTACAATGAGCAGTACTTC; CDR3aa: CASSLWDREYNEQYF
j_gene: TRBJ2-1; v_gene: TRBV12-3/TRBV12-4; d_gene: .; abundance: .; CDR3nt: TGTGCCAGCAGTGAGGACTGCCAGTACCAAGAGACCCAGTTCTTC; CDR3aa: CASSEDCQYQETQFF
j_gene: TRBJ2-3; v_gene: TRBV5-1; d_gene: .; abundance: .; CDR3nt: TGCGCCAGCAGCGTCAGTAGAGGGGCAGATACGCAGTATTTT; CDR3aa: CASSVSRGADTQYF